This record looks at one T cell receptor (beta chain) sequence and its context. From germline, CDR1 is SQVTM and CDR2 ANQGSEA. V was shortened by 8 bases and J by 9 bases, with 16 bases between the two germline ends. The CDR3 extends over 11 amino acids. Profiling relied on immunoSEQ multiplex PCR, and the TCRdb table lists in-frame clones only, not all of them. There are about 130,000 clones in the sample; 80% to 95% occur only once, and 0.55% to 0.6% lies in the top ten. This sample is part of a study of control samples from healthy donors and cancer patients. This receptor was obtained from a man older than 75 with head and neck cancer. V is TRBV29-1 and J is TRBJ2-5; D remains ambiguous. The sample taken for sequencing was PBMCs. The CDR3 bases are TGCAGCCTTCTGACTGAGGCGTCCCAGTACTTC. This translates into CSLLTEASQYF.